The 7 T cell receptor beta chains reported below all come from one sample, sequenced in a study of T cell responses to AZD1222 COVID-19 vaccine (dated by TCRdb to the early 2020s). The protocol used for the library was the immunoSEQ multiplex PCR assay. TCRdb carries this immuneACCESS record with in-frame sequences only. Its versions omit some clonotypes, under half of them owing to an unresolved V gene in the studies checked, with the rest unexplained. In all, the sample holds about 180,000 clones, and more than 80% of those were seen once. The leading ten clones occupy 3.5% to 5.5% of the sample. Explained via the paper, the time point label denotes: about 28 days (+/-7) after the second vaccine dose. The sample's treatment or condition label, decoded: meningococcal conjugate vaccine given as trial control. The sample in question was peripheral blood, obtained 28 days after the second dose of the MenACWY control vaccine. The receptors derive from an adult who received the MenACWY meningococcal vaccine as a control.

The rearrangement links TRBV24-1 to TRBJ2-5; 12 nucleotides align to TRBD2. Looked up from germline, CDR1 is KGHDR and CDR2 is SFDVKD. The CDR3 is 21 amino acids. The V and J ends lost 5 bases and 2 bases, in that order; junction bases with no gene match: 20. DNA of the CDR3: TGTGCCACCAGTGGAGTCCCAAGGACTAGCGGGACGTCGCGGCGGCAAGAGACCCAGTACTTC. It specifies CATSGVPRTSGTSRRQETQYF.

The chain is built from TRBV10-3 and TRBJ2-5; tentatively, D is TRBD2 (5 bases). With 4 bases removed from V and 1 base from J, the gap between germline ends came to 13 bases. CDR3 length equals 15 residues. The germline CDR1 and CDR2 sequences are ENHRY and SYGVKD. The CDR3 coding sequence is TGTGCCATCAGTGGACGGGGATTACTCCAAGAGACCCAGTACTTC. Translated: CAISGRGLLQETQYF.

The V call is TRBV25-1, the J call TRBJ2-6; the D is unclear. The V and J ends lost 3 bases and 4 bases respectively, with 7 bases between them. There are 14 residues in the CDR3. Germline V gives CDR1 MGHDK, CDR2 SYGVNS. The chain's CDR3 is CASSDPSGANVLTF. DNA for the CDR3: TGTGCCAGCAGTGATCCATCCGGGGCCAACGTCCTGACTTTC. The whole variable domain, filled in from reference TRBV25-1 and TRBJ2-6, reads EADIYQTPRYLVIGTGKKITLECSQTMGHDKMYWYQQDPGMELHLIHYSYGVNSTEKGDLSSESTVSRIRTEHFPLTLESARPSHTSQYLCASSDPSGANVLTFGAGSRLTVL.

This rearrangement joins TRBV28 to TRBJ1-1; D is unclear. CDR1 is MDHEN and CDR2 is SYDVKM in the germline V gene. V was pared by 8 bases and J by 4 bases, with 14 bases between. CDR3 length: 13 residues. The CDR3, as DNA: TGTGCCAGCTTTGACATCATTGCCACTGAAGCTTTCTTT. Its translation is CASFDIIATEAFF.

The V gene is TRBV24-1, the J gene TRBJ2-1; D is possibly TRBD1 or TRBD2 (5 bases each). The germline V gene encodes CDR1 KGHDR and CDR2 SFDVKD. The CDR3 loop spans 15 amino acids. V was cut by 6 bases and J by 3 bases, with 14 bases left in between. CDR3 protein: CATSNRDQNYNEQFF. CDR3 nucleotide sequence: TGTGCCACCAGTAACCGGGACCAGAACTACAATGAGCAGTTCTTC.

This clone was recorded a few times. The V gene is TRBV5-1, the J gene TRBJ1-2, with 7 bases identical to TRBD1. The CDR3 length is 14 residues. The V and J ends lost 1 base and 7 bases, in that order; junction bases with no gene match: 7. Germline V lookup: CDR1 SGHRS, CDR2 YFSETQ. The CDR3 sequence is CASSLPGGGSGYTF. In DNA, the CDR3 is TGCGCCAGCAGCTTGCCAGGAGGGGGCTCTGGCTACACCTTC. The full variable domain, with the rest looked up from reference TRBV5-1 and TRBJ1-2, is KAGVTQTPRYLIKTRGQQVTLSCSPISGHRSVSWYQQTPGQGLQFLFEYFSETQRNKGNFPGRFSGRQFSNSRSEMNVSTLELGDSALYLCASSLPGGGSGYTFGSGTRLTVV.

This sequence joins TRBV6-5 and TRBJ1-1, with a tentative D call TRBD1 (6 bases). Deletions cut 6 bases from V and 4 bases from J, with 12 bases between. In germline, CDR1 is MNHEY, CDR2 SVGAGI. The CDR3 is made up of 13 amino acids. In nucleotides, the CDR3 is TGTGCCAGCAGGAAACAGGGAGTCACTGAAGCTTTCTTT. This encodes CASRKQGVTEAFF.